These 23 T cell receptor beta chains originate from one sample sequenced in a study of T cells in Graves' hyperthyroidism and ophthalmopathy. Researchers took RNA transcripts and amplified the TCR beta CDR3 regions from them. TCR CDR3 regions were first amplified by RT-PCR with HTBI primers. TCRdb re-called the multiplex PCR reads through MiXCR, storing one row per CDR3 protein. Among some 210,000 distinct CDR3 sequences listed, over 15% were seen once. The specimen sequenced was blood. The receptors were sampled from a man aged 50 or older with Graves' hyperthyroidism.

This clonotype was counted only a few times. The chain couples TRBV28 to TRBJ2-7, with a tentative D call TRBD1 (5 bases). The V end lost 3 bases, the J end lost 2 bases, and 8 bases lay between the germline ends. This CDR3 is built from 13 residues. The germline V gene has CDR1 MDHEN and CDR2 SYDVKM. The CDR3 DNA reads TGTGCCAGCAGTTTGCACAGGACCTACGAGCAGTACTTC. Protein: CASSLHRTYEQYF.

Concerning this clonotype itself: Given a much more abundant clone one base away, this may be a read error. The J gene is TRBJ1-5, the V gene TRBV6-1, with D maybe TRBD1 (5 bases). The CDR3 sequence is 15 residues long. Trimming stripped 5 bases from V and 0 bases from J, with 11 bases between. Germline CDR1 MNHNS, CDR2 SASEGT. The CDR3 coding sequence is TGTGCCAGCAGTAGGGGCGGGGTTAGCAATCAGCCCCAGCATTTT. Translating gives CASSRGGVSNQPQHF.

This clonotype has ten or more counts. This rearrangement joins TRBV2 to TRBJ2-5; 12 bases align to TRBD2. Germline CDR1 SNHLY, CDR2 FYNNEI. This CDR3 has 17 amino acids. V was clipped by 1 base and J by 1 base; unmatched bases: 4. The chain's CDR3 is CASSEGLAGGPQETQYF. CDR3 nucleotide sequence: TGTGCCAGCAGTGAAGGCCTAGCGGGAGGGCCCCAAGAGACCCAGTACTTC.

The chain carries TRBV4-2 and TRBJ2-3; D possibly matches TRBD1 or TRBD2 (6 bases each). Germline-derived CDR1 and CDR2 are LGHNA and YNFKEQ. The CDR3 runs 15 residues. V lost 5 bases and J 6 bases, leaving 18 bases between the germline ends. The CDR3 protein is CASSSGGGRADTQYF. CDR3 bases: TGTGCCAGCAGCTCCGGAGGGGGGAGAGCGGATACGCAGTATTTT.

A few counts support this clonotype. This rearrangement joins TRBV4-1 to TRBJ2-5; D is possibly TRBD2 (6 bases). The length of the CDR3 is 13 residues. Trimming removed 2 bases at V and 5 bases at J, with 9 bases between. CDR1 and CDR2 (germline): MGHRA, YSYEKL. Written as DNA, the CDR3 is TGCGCCAGCAGCCAACTAGCGTTGGAGACCCAGTACTTC. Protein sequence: CASSQLALETQYF.

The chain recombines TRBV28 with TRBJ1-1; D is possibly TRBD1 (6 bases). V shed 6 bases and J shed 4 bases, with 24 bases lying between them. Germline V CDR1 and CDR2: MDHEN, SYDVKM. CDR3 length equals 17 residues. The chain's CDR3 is CASSPRGGWGGATEAFF. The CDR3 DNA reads TGTGCCAGCAGCCCTAGAGGGGGGTGGGGAGGTGCCACTGAAGCTTTCTTT.

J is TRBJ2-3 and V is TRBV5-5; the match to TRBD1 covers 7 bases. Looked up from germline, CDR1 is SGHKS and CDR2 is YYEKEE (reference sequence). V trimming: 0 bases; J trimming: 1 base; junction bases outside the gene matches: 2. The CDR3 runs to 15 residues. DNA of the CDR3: TGTGCCAGCAGCTTGGTCGGACAGGGCACAGATACGCAGTATTTT. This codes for CASSLVGQGTDTQYF.

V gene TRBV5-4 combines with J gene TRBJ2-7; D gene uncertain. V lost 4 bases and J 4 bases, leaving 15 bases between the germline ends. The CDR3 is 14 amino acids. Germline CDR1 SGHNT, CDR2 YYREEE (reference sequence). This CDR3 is CASSPTLAEYEQYF. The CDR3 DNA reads TGTGCCAGCAGCCCTACTCTCGCGGAATACGAGCAGTACTTC.

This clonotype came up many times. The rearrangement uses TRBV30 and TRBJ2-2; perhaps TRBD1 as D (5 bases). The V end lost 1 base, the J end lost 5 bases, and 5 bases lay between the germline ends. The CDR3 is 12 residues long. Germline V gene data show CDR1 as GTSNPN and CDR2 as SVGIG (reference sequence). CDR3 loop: CAWSAGTGELFF. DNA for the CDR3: TGTGCCTGGAGTGCAGGGACCGGGGAGCTGTTTTTT.

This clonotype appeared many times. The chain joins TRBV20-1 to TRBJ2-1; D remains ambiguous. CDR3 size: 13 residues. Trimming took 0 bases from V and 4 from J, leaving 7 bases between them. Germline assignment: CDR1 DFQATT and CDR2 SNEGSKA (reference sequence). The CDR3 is CSARDGNYNEQFF. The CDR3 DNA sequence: TGCAGTGCTAGAGATGGAAATTACAATGAGCAGTTCTTC.

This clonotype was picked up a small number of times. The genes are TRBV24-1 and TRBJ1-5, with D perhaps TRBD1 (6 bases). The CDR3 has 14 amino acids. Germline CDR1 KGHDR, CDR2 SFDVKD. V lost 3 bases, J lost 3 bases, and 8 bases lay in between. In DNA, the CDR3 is TGTGCCACCAGTGATGGGGACAACAATCAGCCCCAGCATTTT. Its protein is CATSDGDNNQPQHF.

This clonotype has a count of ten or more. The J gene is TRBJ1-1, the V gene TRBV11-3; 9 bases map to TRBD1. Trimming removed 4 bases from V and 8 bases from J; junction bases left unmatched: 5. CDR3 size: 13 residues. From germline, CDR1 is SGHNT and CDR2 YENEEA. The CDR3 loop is CASSWTGVQEAFF. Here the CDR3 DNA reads TGTGCCAGCAGCTGGACAGGGGTCCAGGAAGCTTTCTTT.

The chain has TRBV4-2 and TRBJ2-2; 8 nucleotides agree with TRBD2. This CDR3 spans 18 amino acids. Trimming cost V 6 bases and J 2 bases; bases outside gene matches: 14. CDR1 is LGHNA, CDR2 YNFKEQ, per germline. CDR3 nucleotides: TGTGCCAGCAGTCGCCATTCCGACGGGAGGGCCAACACCGGGGAGCTGTTTTTT. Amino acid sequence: CASSRHSDGRANTGELFF.

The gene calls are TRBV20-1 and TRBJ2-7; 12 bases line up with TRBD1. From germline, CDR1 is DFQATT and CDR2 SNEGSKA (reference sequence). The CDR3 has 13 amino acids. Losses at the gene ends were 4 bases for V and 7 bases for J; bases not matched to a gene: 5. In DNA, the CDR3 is TGCAGTGCTATGGGACAGGGGGCTCGAGAGCAGTACTTC. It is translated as CSAMGQGAREQYF.

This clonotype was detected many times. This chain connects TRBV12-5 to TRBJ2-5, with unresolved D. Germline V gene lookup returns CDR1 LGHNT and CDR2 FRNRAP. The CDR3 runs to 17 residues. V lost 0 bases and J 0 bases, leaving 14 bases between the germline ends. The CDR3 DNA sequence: TGTGCTAGTGGTTTGGTACTGAGAGCCGAGTACCAAGAGACCCAGTACTTC. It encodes CASGLVLRAEYQETQYF.

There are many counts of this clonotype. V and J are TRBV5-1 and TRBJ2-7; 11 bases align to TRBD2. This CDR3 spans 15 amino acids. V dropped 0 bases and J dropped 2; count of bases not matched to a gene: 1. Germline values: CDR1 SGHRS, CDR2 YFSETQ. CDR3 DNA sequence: TGCGCCAGCAGCTTGGAGACTAGCGGGGCCTACGAGCAGTACTTC. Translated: CASSLETSGAYEQYF.

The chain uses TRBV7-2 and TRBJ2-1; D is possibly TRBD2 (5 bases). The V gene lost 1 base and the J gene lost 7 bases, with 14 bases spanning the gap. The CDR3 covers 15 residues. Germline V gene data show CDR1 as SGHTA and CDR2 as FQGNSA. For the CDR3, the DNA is TGTGCCAGCAGCTTAGGCCCCGGGAACGAGAATGAGCAGTTCTTC. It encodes CASSLGPGNENEQFF.

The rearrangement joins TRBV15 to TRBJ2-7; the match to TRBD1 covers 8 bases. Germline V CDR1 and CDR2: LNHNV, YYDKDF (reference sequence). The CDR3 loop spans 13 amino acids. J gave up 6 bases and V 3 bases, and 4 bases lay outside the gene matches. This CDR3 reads CATSSRQGSEQYF. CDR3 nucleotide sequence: TGTGCCACCAGCAGCCGACAGGGGTCCGAGCAGTACTTC.

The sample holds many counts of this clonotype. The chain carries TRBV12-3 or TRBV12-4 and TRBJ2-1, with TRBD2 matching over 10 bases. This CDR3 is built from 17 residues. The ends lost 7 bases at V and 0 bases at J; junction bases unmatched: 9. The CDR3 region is CASKRTSGTSSYNEQFF. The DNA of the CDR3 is TGTGCCAGCAAAAGGACTAGCGGAACAAGCTCCTACAATGAGCAGTTCTTC.

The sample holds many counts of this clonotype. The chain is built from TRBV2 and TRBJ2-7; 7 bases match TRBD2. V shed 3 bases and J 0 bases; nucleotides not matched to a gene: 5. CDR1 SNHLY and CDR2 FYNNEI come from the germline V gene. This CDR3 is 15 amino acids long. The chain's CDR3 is CASSDLAGDSYEQYF. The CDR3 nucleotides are TGTGCCAGCAGTGATCTGGCGGGAGACTCCTACGAGCAGTACTTC.

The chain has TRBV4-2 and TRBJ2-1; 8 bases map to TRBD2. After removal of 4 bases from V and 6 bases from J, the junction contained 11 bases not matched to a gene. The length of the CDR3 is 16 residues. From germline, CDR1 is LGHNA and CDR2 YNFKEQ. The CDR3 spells CASSRELAGGFNEQFF. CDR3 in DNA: TGTGCCAGCAGCCGGGAGCTGGCGGGAGGATTCAATGAGCAGTTCTTC.

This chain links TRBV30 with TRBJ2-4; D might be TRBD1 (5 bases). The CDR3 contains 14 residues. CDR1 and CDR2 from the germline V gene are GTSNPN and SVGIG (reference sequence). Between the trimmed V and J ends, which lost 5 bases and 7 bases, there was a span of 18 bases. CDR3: CAWGLKGVGNIQYF. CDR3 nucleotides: TGTGCCTGGGGCCTCAAAGGGGTCGGGAACATTCAGTACTTC. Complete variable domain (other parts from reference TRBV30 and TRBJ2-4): SQTIHQWPATLVQPVGSPLSLECTVEGTSNPNLYWYRQAAGRGLQLLFYSVGIGQISSEVPQNLSASRPQDRQFILSSKKLLLSDSGFYLCAWGLKGVGNIQYFGAGTRLSVL.

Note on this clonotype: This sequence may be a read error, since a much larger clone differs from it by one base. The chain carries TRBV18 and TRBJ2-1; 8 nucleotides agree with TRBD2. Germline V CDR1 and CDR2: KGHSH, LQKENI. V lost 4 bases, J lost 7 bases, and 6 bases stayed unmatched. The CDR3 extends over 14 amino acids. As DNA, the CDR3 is TGTGCCAGCTCACTACGCCCGGGGGGGAATGAGCAGTTCTTC. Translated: CASSLRPGGNEQFF. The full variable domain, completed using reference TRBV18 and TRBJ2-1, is NAGVMQNPRHLVRRRGQEARLRCSPMKGHSHVYWYRQLPEEGLKFMVYLQKENIIDESGMPKERFSAEFPKEGPSILRIQQVVRGDSAAYFCASSLRPGGNEQFFGPGTRLTVL.